This T cell receptor (beta chain) was identified in a study of Ad26.COV2.S vaccination and SARS-CoV-2 variants. Trimming stripped 4 bases from V and 2 bases from J, with 5 bases between. Germline lookup yields CDR1 SNHLY and CDR2 FYNNEI. The CDR3 consists of 12 residues. This clone appeared many times. Its target is not known. Findings and limits, study-wide: The breadth of spike-specific CD8+ and CD4+ T cell responses after vaccination was reportedly substantial.

Treatment: 15 to 20 received Ad26.COV2.S at low or high dose, single or two shots; 5 received placebo; per-sample allocation not given. Samples came from day 63 after the first vaccine or placebo injection. This person who donated was an adult of 18-55 years in Boston. Clones were sequenced by immunoSEQ multiplex PCR, and TCRdb holds only the in-frame ones, with some missing. The data contain some 370,000 clones, 83% of them singletons. This specimen consisted of peripheral blood, obtained in a trial of Ad26.COV2.S vaccine versus placebo. This chain joins TRBV2 and TRBJ1-2; no definite D call. This TCR came from a person between 18 and 65 years old who received the Ad26.COV2.S COVID-19 vaccine or a placebo. The CDR3 region is CASSVRNYGYTF. The CDR3 DNA sequence: TGTGCCAGCAGTGTAAGAAACTATGGCTACACCTTC.